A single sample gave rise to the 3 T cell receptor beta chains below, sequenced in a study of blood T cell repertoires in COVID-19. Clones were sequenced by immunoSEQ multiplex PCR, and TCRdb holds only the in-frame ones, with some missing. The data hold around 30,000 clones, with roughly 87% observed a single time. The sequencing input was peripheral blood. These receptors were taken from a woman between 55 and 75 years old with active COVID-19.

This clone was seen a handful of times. The CDR3 loop reads CASSPSLAGGVYEQYF. CDR3 DNA sequence: TGTGCCAGCAGCCCCTCACTAGCGGGGGGCGTCTACGAGCAGTACTTC. The V and J genes are TRBV5-6 and TRBJ2-7, with 12 nucleotides matching TRBD2. CDR1 and CDR2 (germline): SGHDT, YYEEEE. The CDR3 sequence is 16 residues long. The V and J ends lost 4 bases and 3 bases, in that order; junction bases with no gene match: 8.

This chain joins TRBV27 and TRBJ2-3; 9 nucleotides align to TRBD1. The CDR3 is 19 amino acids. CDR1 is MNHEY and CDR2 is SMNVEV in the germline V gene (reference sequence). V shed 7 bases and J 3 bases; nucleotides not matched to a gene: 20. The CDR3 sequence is CASTQRGTGGLGVTDTQYF. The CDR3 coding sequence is TGTGCCAGCACACAGAGGGGAACAGGGGGCCTCGGTGTTACAGATACGCAGTATTTT.

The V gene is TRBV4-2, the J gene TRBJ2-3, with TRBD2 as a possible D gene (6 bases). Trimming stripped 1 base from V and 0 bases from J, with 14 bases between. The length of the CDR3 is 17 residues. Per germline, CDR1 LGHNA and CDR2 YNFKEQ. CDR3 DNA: TGTGCCAGCAGCCAAGGTGCCCGGAGGGGAAGCACAGATACGCAGTATTTT. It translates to CASSQGARRGSTDTQYF.